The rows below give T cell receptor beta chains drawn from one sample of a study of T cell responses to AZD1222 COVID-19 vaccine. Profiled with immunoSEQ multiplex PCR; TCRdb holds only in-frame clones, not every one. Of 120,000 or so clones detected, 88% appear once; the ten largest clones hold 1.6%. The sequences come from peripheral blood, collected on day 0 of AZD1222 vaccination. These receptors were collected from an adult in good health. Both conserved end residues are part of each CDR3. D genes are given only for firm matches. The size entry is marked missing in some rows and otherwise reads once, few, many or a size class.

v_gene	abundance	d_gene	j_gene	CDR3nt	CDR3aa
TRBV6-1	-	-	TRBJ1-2	TGTGCCAGCAGTGACGGGCGGTATGGCTACACCTTC	CASSDGRYGYTF
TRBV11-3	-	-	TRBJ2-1	TGTGCCAGCAGCGCTCGGCGGAACAATGAGCAGTTCTTC	CASSARRNNEQFF
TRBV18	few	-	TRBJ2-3	TGTGCCAGCTCACCACAGGGGGGCCTCACAGATACGCAGTATTTT	CASSPQGGLTDTQYF
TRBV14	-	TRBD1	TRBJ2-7	TGTGCCAGCAGCCCCGGACAGGGAACCTACGAGCAGTACTTC	CASSPGQGTYEQYF
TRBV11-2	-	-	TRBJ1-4	TGTGCCAGCAGCAACATCAGGGGTGGGAATGAAAAACTGTTTTTT	CASSNIRGGNEKLFF
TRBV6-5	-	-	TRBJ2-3	TGTGCCAGCAGTAGGCCCAGGTGGGCAGATACGCAGTATTTT	CASSRPRWADTQYF
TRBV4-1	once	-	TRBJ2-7	TGCGCCAGCAGCCAAGGGGTGACGGGAGCCTCCTACGAGCAGTACTTC	CASSQGVTGASYEQYF
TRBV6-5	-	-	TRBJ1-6	TGTGCCAGCAGCCCAAGAAGAGAGTCACCCCTCCACTTT	CASSPRRESPLHF
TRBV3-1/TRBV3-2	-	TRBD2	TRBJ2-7	TGTGCCAGCAGCCAGAGACTAGCGGGACCTTACGAGCAGTACTTC	CASSQRLAGPYEQYF
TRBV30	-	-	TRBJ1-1	TGTGCCTGGAGGGAGCTTACTGAAGCTTTCTTT	CAWRELTEAFF
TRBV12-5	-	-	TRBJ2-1	TGTGCTAGTGGTTCCCGGGACGGGGCCCCCAATGAGCAGTTCTTC	CASGSRDGAPNEQFF
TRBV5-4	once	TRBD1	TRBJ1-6	TGTGCCAGCAGCGTCGGGACAGTGAATTCACCCCTCCACTTT	CASSVGTVNSPLHF
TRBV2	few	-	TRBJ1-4	TGTGCCAGCAGTGATAGTTTGTCCCCCCGCACCCGGTCTGAAAAACTGTTTTTT	CASSDSLSPRTRSEKLFF
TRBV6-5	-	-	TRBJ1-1	TGTGCCAGCAGGACGGGGACACTTCTCACTGAAGCTTTCTTT	CASRTGTLLTEAFF
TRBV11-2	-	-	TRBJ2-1	TGTGCCAGCAGCTCCCGGAGGAGGGCCCATGAGCAGTTCTTC	CASSSRRRAHEQFF
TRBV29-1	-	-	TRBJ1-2	TGCAGCGCCGATGGGGGAGGCTCCTATGGCTACACCTTC	CSADGGGSYGYTF
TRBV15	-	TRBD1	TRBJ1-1	TGTGCCACCAGCAGAAGAACAGGGGGCGCGACTGAAGCTTTCTTT	CATSRRTGGATEAFF
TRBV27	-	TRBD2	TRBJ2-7	TGTGCCAGCAGTCGGGGGGGCGGATCCCTATTCTACGAGCAGTACTTC	CASSRGGGSLFYEQYF
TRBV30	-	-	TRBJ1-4	TGTGCCTGGAGTGGGACCACGAAGGGTGAAAAACTGTTTTTT	CAWSGTTKGEKLFF
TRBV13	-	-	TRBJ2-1	TGTGCCAGCAGCCCCCCGGACCGGACCGACAATGAGCAGTTCTTC	CASSPPDRTDNEQFF
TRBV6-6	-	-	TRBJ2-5	TGTGCCAGCAAAAAACCCCAGGAGACCCAGTACTTC	CASKKPQETQYF